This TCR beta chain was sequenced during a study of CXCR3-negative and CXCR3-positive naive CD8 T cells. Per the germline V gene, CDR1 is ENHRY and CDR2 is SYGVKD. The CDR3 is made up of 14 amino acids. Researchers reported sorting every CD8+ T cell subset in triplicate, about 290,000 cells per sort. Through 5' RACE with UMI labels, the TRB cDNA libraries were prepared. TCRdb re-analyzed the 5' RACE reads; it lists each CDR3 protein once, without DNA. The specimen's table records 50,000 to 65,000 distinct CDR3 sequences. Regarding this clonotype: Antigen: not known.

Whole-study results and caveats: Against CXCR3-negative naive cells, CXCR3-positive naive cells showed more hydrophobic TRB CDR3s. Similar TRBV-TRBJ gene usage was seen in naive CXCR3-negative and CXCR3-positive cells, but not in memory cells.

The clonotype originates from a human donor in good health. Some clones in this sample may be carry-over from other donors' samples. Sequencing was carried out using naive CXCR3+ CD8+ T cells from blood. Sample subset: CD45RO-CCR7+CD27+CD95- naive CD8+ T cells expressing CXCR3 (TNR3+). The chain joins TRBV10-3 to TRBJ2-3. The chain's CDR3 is CAISDDSSTDTQYF.